The 5 T cell receptor beta chains presented below share a single source sample, sequenced in a study of read filtering for tumor transcriptome and immune sequencing. This library used roughly 400 ng RNA and molecular barcoded adaptors spanning alpha/delta and beta/gamma chains. Via MiXCR, TCRdb re-called the reads, giving one row per CDR3 protein. There are several thousand distinct CDR3 sequences in the sample; less than 25% occur only once, and 48% lies in the top ten. Sequenced sample: a population of CD138-negative cells sorted from bone marrow. The source of these receptors is a donor at least 40 years old with multiple myeloma.

Details on this clonotype: A far more abundant clone sits one base away, making this likely a read error. The chain employs TRBV6-1 and TRBJ2-1; 13 bases match TRBD2. Looked up from germline, CDR1 is MNHNS and CDR2 is SASEGT. The CDR3 sequence is 15 residues long. CDR3 bases: TGTGACAGCAGTGTACCGGGACTAGCGGGAATGGAGCAGTTCTTC. Protein product: CDSSVPGLAGMEQFF.

This clonotype was observed many times. The gene calls are TRBV2 and TRBJ1-5; D may be TRBD1 (5 bases). With 8 bases removed from V and 2 bases from J, the gap between germline ends came to 13 bases. CDR3 length: 14 residues. CDR1 is SNHLY, CDR2 FYNNEI, per germline. CDR3 in DNA: TGTGCCAGCGCAGAAGAAGGGGGCAATCAGCCCCAGCATTTT. Translating gives CASAEEGGNQPQHF.

In its sample, this clonotype was seen many times. V gene TRBV5-4 combines with J gene TRBJ2-5, with TRBD2 identical over 7 bases. The CDR3 contains 14 residues. Germline lookup yields CDR1 SGHNT and CDR2 YYREEE (reference sequence). Trimming took 0 bases from V and 2 from J; bases not matched to a gene: 1. In DNA form, the CDR3 reads TGTGCCAGCAGCTTGGAAGCGGGACAAGAGACCCAGTACTTC. Translation gives CASSLEAGQETQYF.

The chain recombines TRBV12-3 or TRBV12-4 with TRBJ2-3; 9 positions match TRBD1. CDR3 size: 16 residues. The junction had 13 bases not matched to a gene; V was cut back by 4 bases and J by 8 bases. The CDR3 DNA is TGTGCCAGCAGTTCAACAGGGGGCGTTATCGGAGTTACGCAGTATTTT. Its protein is CASSSTGGVIGVTQYF.

This clonotype showed up just once. A much bigger clone sits one base away, suggesting this may be a read error. It is likely a read error, because the conserved phenylalanine at the end of the CDR3 is missing. J is TRBJ2-5 and V is TRBV4-2; maybe TRBD2 (5 bases). This CDR3 spans 15 amino acids. Germline V CDR1 and CDR2: LGHNA, YNFKEQ. CDR3 amino acids: CAGSQGIGEGETQYS. CDR3 DNA sequence: TGTGCCGGCAGCCAAGGTATAGGAGAGGGAGAGACCCAGTACTCC.